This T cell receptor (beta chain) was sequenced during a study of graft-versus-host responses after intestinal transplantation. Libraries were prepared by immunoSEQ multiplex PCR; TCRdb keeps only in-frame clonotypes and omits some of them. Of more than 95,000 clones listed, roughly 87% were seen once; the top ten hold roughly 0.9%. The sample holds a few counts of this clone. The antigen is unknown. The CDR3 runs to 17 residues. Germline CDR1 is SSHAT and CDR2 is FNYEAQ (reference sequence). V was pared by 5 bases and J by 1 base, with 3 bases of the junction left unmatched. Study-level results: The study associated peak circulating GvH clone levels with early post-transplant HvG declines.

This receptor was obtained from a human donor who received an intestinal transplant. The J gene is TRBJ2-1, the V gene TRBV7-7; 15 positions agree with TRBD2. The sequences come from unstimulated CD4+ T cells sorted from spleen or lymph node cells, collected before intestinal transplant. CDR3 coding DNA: TGTGCCAGCAGCCCTGGGACTAGCGGGGGGTCCTACAATGAGCAGTTCTTC. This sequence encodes CASSPGTSGGSYNEQFF. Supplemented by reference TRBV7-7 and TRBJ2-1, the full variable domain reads GAGVSQSPRYKVTKRGQDVTLRCDPISSHATLYWYQQALGQGPEFLTYFNYEAQPDKSGLPSDRFSAERPEGSISTLTIQRTEQRDSAMYRCASSPGTSGGSYNEQFFGPGTRLTVL.